A single sample gave rise to the 21 T cell receptor beta chains below, sequenced in a study of T cells after yellow fever vaccination. A single record per CDR3 protein comes from TCRdb applying MiXCR to the 5' RACE reads. The top ten clones hold around 17% of a sample with 400,000 to 450,000 distinct CDR3 sequences, under 20% of them seen once. The sequencing used PBMCs, collected before the yellow fever booster vaccination. Receptors were obtained from a man aged 18 to 30 who received the YFV17D yellow fever vaccine.

The rearrangement links TRBV7-2 to TRBJ1-1; D gene uncertain. Germline assignment: CDR1 SGHTA and CDR2 FQGNSA. There are 15 residues in the CDR3. Trimming took off 1 base at V and 3 bases at J, with 12 bases between the two ends. The CDR3 sequence: CASSLDNTYYTEAFF. The CDR3 coding sequence is TGTGCCAGCAGCTTAGATAACACCTATTACACTGAAGCTTTCTTT.

The chain uses TRBV7-9 and TRBJ2-3; tentative D call: TRBD2 (7 bases). The germline V gene has CDR1 SEHNR and CDR2 FQNEAQ (reference sequence). Trimming took off 7 bases at V and 2 bases at J, with 22 bases between the two ends. The CDR3 consists of 17 residues. The CDR3 DNA reads as TGTGCCAGCACCCAGAGGGGGGGTGGGAAGACCACAGATACGCAGTATTTT. Its translation is CASTQRGGGKTTDTQYF.

This clonotype was picked up many times. The gene calls are TRBV7-2 and TRBJ2-4; 8 bases agree with TRBD1. Germline V gives CDR1 SGHTA, CDR2 FQGNSA. V lost 5 bases, J lost 6 bases, and 9 bases stayed unmatched. CDR3 length equals 15 residues. CDR3 nucleotides: TGTGCCAGCAGCGGGGAGCCAGGGGGCATAAACATTCAGTACTTC. Encoded protein: CASSGEPGGINIQYF.

This clonotype occurred a few times. CDR3 in DNA: TGCGCCAGCAGCCAAGATCCCGTGGAGGCTGGAAACACCATATATTTT. Amino acids: CASSQDPVEAGNTIYF. The chain couples TRBV4-3 to TRBJ1-3; no definite D call. V was cut by 0 bases and J by 2 bases, with 11 bases left in between. The CDR3 covers 16 residues. Per the germline V gene, CDR1 is LGHNA and CDR2 is YSLEER.

This clonotype was observed a few times. This sequence joins TRBV7-7 and TRBJ2-5; D perhaps matches TRBD2 (5 bases). The CDR3 runs 13 residues. Germline V lookup: CDR1 SSHAT, CDR2 FNYEAQ (reference sequence). The V end was cut by 3 bases, the J end by 7 bases, with 12 bases between. The CDR3 spells CASSFGREGTQYF. CDR3 DNA: TGTGCCAGCAGCTTTGGGCGAGAGGGGACCCAGTACTTC. Variable domain in full (rest from reference TRBV7-7 and TRBJ2-5): GAGVSQSPRYKVTKRGQDVTLRCDPISSHATLYWYQQALGQGPEFLTYFNYEAQPDKSGLPSDRFSAERPEGSISTLTIQRTEQRDSAMYRCASSFGREGTQYFGPGTRLLVL.

The chain joins TRBV14 to TRBJ1-2; D not resolved. CDR1 SGHDN and CDR2 FVKESK come from the germline V gene. There are 14 residues in the CDR3. V shed 1 base and J shed 6 bases, with 12 bases lying between them. The CDR3 sequence: CASSQVRGYNGYTF. CDR3 coding DNA: TGTGCCAGCAGCCAAGTACGGGGTTACAATGGCTACACCTTC.

The sample holds a few counts of this clonotype. Sequence at one end of the junction differs from germline and may be a read error. This chain links TRBV28 with TRBJ1-4; maybe TRBD1 (6 bases). The CDR3 has 13 amino acids. Germline CDR1 is MDHEN and CDR2 is SYDVKM. CDR3 in DNA: TGTGCCAGCAGCCGTACGACTCTCCCAGGGACAATTTTT. This encodes CASSRTTLPGTIF.

This sequence joins TRBV9 and TRBJ1-1, with TRBD1 as a possible D gene (6 bases). The CDR3 length is 13 residues. CDR1 is SGDLS and CDR2 is YYNGEE in the germline V gene. The V end lost 0 bases, the J end lost 10 bases, and 13 bases lay between the germline ends. CDR3 DNA: TGTGCCAGCAGCGTAGAGGGGGGGAGGTTAGCTTTCTTT. This sequence encodes CASSVEGGRLAFF.

V is TRBV4-1 and J is TRBJ2-5; 10 bases are a match to TRBD1. CDR3 length: 16 amino acids. The J segment lost 5 bases and the V segment lost 1 base, leaving 7 bases of the junction unmatched. Germline V gene lookup returns CDR1 MGHRA and CDR2 YSYEKL. CDR3: CASSQAGQGVGETQYF. CDR3 bases: TGCGCCAGCAGCCAAGCTGGACAGGGGGTAGGGGAGACCCAGTACTTC.

J is TRBJ2-5 and V is TRBV4-1; 8 nucleotides agree with TRBD2. Germline assignment: CDR1 MGHRA and CDR2 YSYEKL. After removal of 6 bases from V and 2 bases from J, the junction contained 8 bases not matched to a gene. The CDR3 consists of 15 residues. CDR3 amino acids: CASSQPGGGQETQYF. In DNA form, the CDR3 reads TGCGCCAGCAGTCAACCCGGCGGGGGGCAAGAGACCCAGTACTTC.

This chain links TRBV4-3 with TRBJ2-2; 9 bases align to TRBD2. This CDR3 spans 17 amino acids. Trimming at V came to 1 base and at J to 3 bases, leaving 6 bases not matched to a gene. Germline loops: CDR1 LGHNA, CDR2 YSLEER. The CDR3 is CASSQVRAGGDTGELFF. CDR3 nucleotides: TGCGCCAGCAGCCAAGTACGAGCGGGGGGTGACACCGGGGAGCTGTTTTTT.

The rearrangement joins TRBV3-1 to TRBJ1-6, with 9 bases identical to TRBD1. Germline trimming cut 10 bases from V and 8 bases from J; bases unmatched to any gene: 6. The CDR3 runs to 13 residues. Germline CDR1 reads LGHDT; CDR2 reads YNNKEL (reference sequence). The CDR3, as DNA: TGTGCCACCCGGTGGGACAGGGATTCACCCCTCCACTTT. It translates to CATRWDRDSPLHF.

This clonotype was picked up a small number of times. The V gene is TRBV5-5, the J gene TRBJ2-7; a possible D gene is TRBD1 (5 bases). There are 14 residues in the CDR3. The V end lost 2 bases, the J end lost 3 bases, and 12 bases lay between the germline ends. The germline V gene encodes CDR1 SGHKS and CDR2 YYEKEE (reference sequence). The CDR3 DNA follows: TGTGCCAGCAGCTTTATTAGGGGTGGCTACGAGCAGTACTTC. Amino acids: CASSFIRGGYEQYF.

This clonotype was picked up a small number of times. The gene calls are TRBV7-2 and TRBJ1-1; D ambiguous. The CDR3 runs 13 residues. Trimming left V 2 bases short and J 3 bases short, with 7 bases between. Per the germline V gene, CDR1 is SGHTA and CDR2 is FQGNSA. CDR3 coding DNA: TGTGCCAGCAGCTTAAGGGAGTACACTGAAGCTTTCTTT. Translation gives CASSLREYTEAFF.

This clonotype occurred a few times. The gene calls are TRBV7-2 and TRBJ1-4; 7 positions match TRBD1. The J segment lost 5 bases and the V segment lost 4 bases, leaving 7 bases of the junction unmatched. Germline CDR1 reads SGHTA; CDR2 reads FQGNSA. The CDR3 is made up of 15 amino acids. The CDR3 sequence is CASSSVRQGNEKLFF. The DNA of the CDR3 is TGTGCCAGCAGCTCTGTGCGACAGGGAAATGAAAAACTGTTTTTT.

About this clonotype: A much larger clone lies one base from this, so it may be a read error. The rearrangement uses TRBV5-4 and TRBJ2-1; 8 nucleotides match TRBD1. The CDR3 runs 12 residues. From germline, CDR1 is SGHNT and CDR2 YYREEE (reference sequence). V shed 4 bases and J 8 bases; nucleotides not matched to a gene: 2. CDR3 loop: CASSGQGDEQFF. The CDR3 DNA follows: TGTGCCAGCAGCGGACAGGGAGATGAGCAGTTCTTC.

In its sample, this clonotype was seen a few times. This chain joins TRBV5-1 and TRBJ1-1; maybe TRBD1 (5 bases). V shed 7 bases and J shed 1 base, with 17 bases lying between them. Germline CDR1 and CDR2: SGHRS and YFSETQ. The CDR3 extends over 15 amino acids. The CDR3 protein is CASYVNLGGNTEAFF. CDR3 coding DNA: TGCGCCAGCTATGTTAATCTTGGGGGGAACACTGAAGCTTTCTTT.

This clonotype was counted only a few times. V gene TRBV10-3 combines with J gene TRBJ2-3; TRBD1 matches 9 bases. CDR3 length equals 16 residues. Germline-derived CDR1 and CDR2 are ENHRY and SYGVKD. Trimming took 4 bases from V and 1 from J; bases not matched to a gene: 6. The DNA of the CDR3 is TGTGCCATCAGTGGCCCCACAGGGGGCCGCACAGATACGCAGTATTTT. It codes for CAISGPTGGRTDTQYF.

This clonotype was seen a few times. The rearrangement links TRBV7-3 to TRBJ1-1, with 7 bases aligning to TRBD1. Germline values: CDR1 SGHTA, CDR2 FQGTGA. This CDR3 has 14 residues. The junction had 4 bases not matched to a gene; V was cut back by 1 base and J by 5 bases. The CDR3 here is CASSLIGGETEAFF. The CDR3 nucleotides are TGTGCCAGCAGCTTAATAGGGGGCGAGACTGAAGCTTTCTTT. Full variable domain (rest looked up from reference TRBV7-3 and TRBJ1-1): GAGVSQTPSNKVTEKGKYVELRCDPISGHTALYWYRQSLGQGPEFLIYFQGTGAADDSGLPNDRFFAVRPEGSVSTLKIQRTERGDSAVYLCASSLIGGETEAFFGQGTRLTVV.

V usage is TRBV4-2 and J usage is TRBJ2-5; D is unresolved. The CDR3 contains 13 residues. The V gene's germline CDR1 is LGHNA and CDR2 YNFKEQ. Trimming pared 3 bases from V and 5 bases from J, leaving 10 bases between. The CDR3 region is CASSHGFGETQYF. Here the CDR3 DNA reads TGTGCCAGCAGCCATGGGTTCGGGGAGACCCAGTACTTC.

The chain joins TRBV5-1 to TRBJ1-1; possible D gene TRBD1, 5 bases. Trimming took off 5 bases at V and 5 bases at J, with 16 bases between the two ends. CDR3 size: 14 residues. CDR1 is SGHRS and CDR2 is YFSETQ in the germline V gene. CDR3 amino acids: CASSPTASRTEAFF. CDR3 sequence (DNA): TGCGCCAGCAGTCCGACAGCCAGCCGTACTGAAGCTTTCTTT.